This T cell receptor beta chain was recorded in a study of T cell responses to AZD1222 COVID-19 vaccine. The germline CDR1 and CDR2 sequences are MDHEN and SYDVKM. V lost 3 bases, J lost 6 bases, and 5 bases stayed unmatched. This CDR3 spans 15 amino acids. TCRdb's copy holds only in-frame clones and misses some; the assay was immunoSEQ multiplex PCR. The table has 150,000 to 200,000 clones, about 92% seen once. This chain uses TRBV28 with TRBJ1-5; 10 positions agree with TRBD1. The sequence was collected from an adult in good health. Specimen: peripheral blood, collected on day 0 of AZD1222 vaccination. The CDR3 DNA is TGTGCCAGCAGTTTGCGACAGGGGGCAGGTCAGCCCCAGCATTTT. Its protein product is CASSLRQGAGQPQHF.